This TCR beta chain was captured in a study of blood T cell repertoires in COVID-19. Only in-frame clones appear in the TCRdb table, and some are missing; sequencing was by immunoSEQ multiplex PCR. The sample has roughly 300,000 clones; 70% to 90% are singletons. Germline CDR1 MDHEN, CDR2 SYDVKM. Trimming cost V 3 bases and J 8 bases, with 7 bases left between them. CDR3 length equals 11 residues. Sequencing input: peripheral blood. The chain couples TRBV28 to TRBJ1-2; tentative D call: TRBD1 (6 bases). The receptor was derived from a woman in her fifties or sixties who had recovered from COVID-19. The DNA for the CDR3 is TGTGCCAGCAGTTTGGGGGCCGGCTACACCTTC. It is translated as CASSLGAGYTF.